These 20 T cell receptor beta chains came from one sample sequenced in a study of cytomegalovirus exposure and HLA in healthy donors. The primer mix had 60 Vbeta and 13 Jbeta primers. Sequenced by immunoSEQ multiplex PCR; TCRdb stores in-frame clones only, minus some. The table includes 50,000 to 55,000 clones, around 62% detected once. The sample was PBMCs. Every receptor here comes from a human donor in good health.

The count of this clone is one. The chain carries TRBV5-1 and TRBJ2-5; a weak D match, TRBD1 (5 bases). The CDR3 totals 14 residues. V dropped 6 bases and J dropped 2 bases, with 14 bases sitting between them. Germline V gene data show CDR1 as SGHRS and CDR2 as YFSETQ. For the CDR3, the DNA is TGCGCCAGCACCTGGGGCGCACAGCAAGAGACCCAGTACTTC. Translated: CASTWGAQQETQYF.

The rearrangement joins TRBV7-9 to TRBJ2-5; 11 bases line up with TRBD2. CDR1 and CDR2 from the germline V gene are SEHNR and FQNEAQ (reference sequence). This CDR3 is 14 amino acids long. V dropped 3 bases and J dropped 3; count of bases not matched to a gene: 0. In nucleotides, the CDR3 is TGTGCCAGCAGCTTGACTAGCGGGGAAGAGACCCAGTACTTC. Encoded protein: CASSLTSGEETQYF.

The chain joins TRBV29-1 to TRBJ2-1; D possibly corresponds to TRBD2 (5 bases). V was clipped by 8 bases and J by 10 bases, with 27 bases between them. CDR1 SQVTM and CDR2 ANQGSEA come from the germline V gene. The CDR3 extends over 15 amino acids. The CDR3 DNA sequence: TGCAGCTCCATGGAGATGCCGGGTCCGGGGTTCGAGCAGTTCTTC. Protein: CSSMEMPGPGFEQFF.

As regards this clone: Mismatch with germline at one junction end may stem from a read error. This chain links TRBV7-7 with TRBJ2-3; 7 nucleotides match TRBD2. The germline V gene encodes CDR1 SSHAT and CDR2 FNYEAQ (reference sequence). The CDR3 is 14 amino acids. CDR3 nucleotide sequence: TGTGCTAGCAGCTTCAGCGGGGTAGGAGATACGCAGTATTTT. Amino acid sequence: CASSFSGVGDTQYF.

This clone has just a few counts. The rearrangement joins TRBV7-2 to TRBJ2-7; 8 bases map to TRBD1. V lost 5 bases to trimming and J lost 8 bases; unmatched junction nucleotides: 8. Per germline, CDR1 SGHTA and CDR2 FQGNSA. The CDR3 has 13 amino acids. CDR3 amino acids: CASSQDREVQQYF. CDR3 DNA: TGTGCCAGCAGCCAGGACAGGGAGGTGCAGCAGTACTTC.

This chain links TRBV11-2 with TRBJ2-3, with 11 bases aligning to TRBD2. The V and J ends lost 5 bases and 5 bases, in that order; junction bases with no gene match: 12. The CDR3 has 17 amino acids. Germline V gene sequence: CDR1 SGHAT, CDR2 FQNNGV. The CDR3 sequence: CASSPTSSGGPGDTQYF. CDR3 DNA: TGTGCCAGCAGCCCTACCTCTAGCGGGGGGCCGGGAGATACGCAGTATTTT. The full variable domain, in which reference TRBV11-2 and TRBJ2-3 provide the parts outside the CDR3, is EAGVAQSPRYKIIEKRQSVAFWCNPISGHATLYWYQQILGQGPKLLIQFQNNGVVDDSQLPKDRFSAERLKGVDSTLKIQPAKLEDSAVYLCASSPTSSGGPGDTQYFGPGTRLTVL.

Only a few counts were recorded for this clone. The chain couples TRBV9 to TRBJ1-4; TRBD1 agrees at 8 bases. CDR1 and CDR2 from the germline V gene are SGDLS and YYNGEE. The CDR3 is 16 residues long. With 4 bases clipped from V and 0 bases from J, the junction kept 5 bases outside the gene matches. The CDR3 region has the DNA TGTGCCAGCAGCCCGGGACAGGTGGCAACTAATGAAAAACTGTTTTTT. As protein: CASSPGQVATNEKLFF.

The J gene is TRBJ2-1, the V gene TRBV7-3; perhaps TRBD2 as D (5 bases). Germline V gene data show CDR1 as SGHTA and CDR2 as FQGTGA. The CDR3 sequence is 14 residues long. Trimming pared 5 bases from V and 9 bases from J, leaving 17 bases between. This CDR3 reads CASSQTLTSIEQFF. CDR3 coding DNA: TGTGCCAGCAGCCAAACCCTTACTAGTATTGAGCAGTTCTTC.

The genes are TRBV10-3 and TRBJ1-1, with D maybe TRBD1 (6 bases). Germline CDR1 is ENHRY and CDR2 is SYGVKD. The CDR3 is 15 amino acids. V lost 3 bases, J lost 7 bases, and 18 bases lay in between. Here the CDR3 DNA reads TGTGCCATCAGTGACCACGGGGGGGCAGGGATTGAAGCTTTCTTT. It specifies CAISDHGGAGIEAFF.

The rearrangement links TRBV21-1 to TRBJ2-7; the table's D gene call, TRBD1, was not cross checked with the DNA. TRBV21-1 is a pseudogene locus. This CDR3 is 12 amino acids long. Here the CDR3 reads CASNYRESKQYF. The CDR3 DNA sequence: TGTGCCAGCAATTACAGGGAGTCGAAGCAGTACTTC.

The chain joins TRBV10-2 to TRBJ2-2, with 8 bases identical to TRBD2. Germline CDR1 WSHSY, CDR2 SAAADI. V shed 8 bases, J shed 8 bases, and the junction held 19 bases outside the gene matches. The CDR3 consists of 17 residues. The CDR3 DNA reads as TGCGCCAGCCGGGGGGCCAGCGGGGGAGGGAGAACGGGGGAGCTGTTTTTT. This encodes CASRGASGGGRTGELFF.

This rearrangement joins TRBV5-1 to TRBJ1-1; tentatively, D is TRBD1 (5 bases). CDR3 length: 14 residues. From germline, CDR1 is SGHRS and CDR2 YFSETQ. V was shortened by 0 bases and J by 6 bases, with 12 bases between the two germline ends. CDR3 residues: CASSLASGVAEAFF. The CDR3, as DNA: TGCGCCAGCAGCTTGGCCTCGGGGGTCGCTGAAGCTTTCTTT.

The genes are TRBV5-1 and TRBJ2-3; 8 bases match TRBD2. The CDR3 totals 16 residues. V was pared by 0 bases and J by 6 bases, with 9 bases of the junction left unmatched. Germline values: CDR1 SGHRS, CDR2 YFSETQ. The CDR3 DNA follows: TGCGCCAGCAGCTTGGAGTTACGGGGGGGGGTCGATACGCAGTATTTT. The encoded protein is CASSLELRGGVDTQYF.

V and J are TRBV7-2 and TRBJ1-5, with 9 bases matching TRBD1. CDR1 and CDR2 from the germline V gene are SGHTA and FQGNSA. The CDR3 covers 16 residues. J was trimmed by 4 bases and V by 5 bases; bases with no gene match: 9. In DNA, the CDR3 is TGTGCCAGCAGCCCCTCCGGACAGGGGAAGAATCAGCCCCAGCATTTT. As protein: CASSPSGQGKNQPQHF.

In nucleotides, the CDR3 is TGCGCCAGCAGTGAGTCCGGGGGTAGAACGGATACGCAGTATTTT. Protein sequence: CASSESGGRTDTQYF. The chain links TRBV10-1 to TRBJ2-3, with D possibly matching TRBD2 (6 bases). Trimming took off 0 bases at V and 6 bases at J, with 13 bases between the two ends. Per the germline V gene, CDR1 is WNHNN and CDR2 is SYGVQD (reference sequence). The length of the CDR3 is 15 residues.

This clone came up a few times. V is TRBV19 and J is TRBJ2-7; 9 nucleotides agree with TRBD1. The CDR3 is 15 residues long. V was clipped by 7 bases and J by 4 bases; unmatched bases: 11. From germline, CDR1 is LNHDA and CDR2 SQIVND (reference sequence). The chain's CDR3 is CASKKTGTGFYEQYF. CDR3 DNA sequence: TGTGCCAGTAAAAAGACCGGGACAGGGTTTTACGAGCAGTACTTC.

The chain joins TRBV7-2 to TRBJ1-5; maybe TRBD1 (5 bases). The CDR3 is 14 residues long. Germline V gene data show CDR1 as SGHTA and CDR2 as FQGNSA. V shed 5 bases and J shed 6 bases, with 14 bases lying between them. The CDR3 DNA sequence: TGTGCCAGCAGCCAAAGCCAGGGTACTCAGCCCCAGCATTTT. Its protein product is CASSQSQGTQPQHF.

The CDR3 DNA reads as TGTGCCAGTAGTGCTACCGGGACATCACTAGCCAAAAACATTCAGTACTTC. Amino acid sequence: CASSATGTSLAKNIQYF. The chain is built from TRBV19 and TRBJ2-4, with D perhaps matching TRBD1 (6 bases). The V gene lost 5 bases and the J gene lost 0 bases, with 17 bases spanning the gap. CDR1 is LNHDA, CDR2 SQIVND, per germline (reference sequence). The CDR3 loop spans 17 amino acids. Based on the CDR3 plus reference TRBV19 and TRBJ2-4, the full variable domain is DGGITQSPKYLFRKEGQNVTLSCEQNLNHDAMYWYRQDPGQGLRLIYYSQIVNDFQKGDIAEGYSVSREKKESFPLTVTSAQKNPTAFYLCASSATGTSLAKNIQYFGAGTRLSVL.

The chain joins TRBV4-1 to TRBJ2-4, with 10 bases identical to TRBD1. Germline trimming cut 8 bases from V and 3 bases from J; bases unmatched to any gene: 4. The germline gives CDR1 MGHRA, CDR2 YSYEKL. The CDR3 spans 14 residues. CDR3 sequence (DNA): TGCGCCAGCGGGGACAGGGGTGGCAAAAACATTCAGTACTTC. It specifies CASGDRGGKNIQYF.

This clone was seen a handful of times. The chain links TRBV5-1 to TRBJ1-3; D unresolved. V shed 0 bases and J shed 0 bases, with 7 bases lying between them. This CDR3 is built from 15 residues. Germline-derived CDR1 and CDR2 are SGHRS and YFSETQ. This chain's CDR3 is CASSLDSTSGNTIYF. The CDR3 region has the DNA TGCGCCAGCAGCTTGGACAGCACCTCTGGAAACACCATATATTTT. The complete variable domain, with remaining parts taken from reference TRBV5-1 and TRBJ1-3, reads KAGVTQTPRYLIKTRGQQVTLSCSPISGHRSVSWYQQTPGQGLQFLFEYFSETQRNKGNFPGRFSGRQFSNSRSEMNVSTLELGDSALYLCASSLDSTSGNTIYFGEGSWLTVV.